This entry describes one T cell receptor (beta chain). J lost 1 base, V lost 5 bases, and 12 bases had no gene match. The germline gives CDR1 LNHNV, CDR2 YYDKDF (reference sequence). The CDR3 spans 17 residues. These data belong to a study of blood T cell repertoires in COVID-19. About the research overall: There were acute and convalescent COVID-19 samples, and they came from the United States, Italy and Spain.

Seattle researchers signed up patients amid active infection and tracked them longitudinally. Study processing details: Amplified reference gene primers provided the basis for estimating nucleated cell counts. Assay: immunoSEQ multiplex PCR; the TCRdb copy retains only in-frame clones and omits some. The V and J calls and clone size are taken from that table; D and trimming were inferred from the DNA. Of about 180,000 clones in the sample, approximately 80% were seen once. The TCR originated in a woman aged 40 to 50 with COVID-19, enrolled during active disease. Material for sequencing was peripheral blood. This chain connects TRBV15 to TRBJ1-1; 8 nucleotides match TRBD1. The CDR3 bases are TGTGCCACCAGCGGGATCTACTTAGGGACAGGGAACACTGAAGCTTTCTTT. Its protein product is CATSGIYLGTGNTEAFF. The variable domain in full, with the rest retrieved from reference TRBV15 and TRBJ1-1, is DAMVIQNPRYQVTQFGKPVTLSCSQTLNHNVMYWYQQKSSQAPKLLFHYYDKDFNNEADTPDNFQSRRPNTSFCFLDIRSPGLGDTAMYLCATSGIYLGTGNTEAFFGQGTRLTVV.